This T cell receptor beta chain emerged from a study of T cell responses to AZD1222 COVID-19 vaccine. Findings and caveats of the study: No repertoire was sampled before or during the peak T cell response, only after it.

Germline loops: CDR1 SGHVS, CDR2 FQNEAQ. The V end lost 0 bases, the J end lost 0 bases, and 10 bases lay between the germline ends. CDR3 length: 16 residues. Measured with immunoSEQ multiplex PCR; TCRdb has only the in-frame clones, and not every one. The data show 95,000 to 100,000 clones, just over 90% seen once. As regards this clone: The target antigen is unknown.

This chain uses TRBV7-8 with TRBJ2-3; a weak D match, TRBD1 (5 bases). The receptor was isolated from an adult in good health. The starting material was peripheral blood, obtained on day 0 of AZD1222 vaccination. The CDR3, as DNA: TGTGCCAGCAGCTTAGCTGCGACAGCTAGCACAGATACGCAGTATTTT. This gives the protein CASSLAATASTDTQYF.